This T cell receptor beta chain was identified during a study of early T cells in non-severe SARS-CoV-2 infection. At the level of the study: Investigators sequenced bulk RNA drawn from unsorted whole blood, and chains remained unpaired.

Study outcomes and limitations: VDJdb matches were skewed toward anti-spike CD8 T cell responses.

Separate cDNA molecules each had unique molecular identifiers attached to them. TCRdb re-derived calls from the 5' RACE reads in MiXCR, one entry per CDR3 protein. The sample yields tens of thousands of distinct CDR3 sequences, about 6% seen once. This clonotype was found many times. The antigen remains unidentified. The input for sequencing was whole blood, taken at baseline. This TCR was recovered from an adult who was a healthcare worker with PCR-confirmed SARS-CoV-2 infection or an uninfected control (not recorded which).

The CDR3 DNA follows: TGTGCCAGCGGGGGACTGGACCAAGAGACCCAGTACTTC. Translation gives CASGGLDQETQYF. The chain employs TRBV9 and TRBJ2-5; D possibly corresponds to TRBD2 (6 bases). The length of the CDR3 is 13 residues. The V end was cut by 7 bases, the J end by 0 bases, with 10 bases between. The germline CDR1 and CDR2 sequences are SGDLS and YYNGEE. The full variable domain, rest sourced from reference TRBV9 and TRBJ2-5, is DSGVTQTPKHLITATGQRVTLRCSPRSGDLSVYWYQQSLDQGLQFLIQYYNGEERAKGNILERFSAQQFPDLHSELNLSSLELGDSALYFCASGGLDQETQYFGPGTRLLVL.